This is a list of T cell receptor beta chains from one sample in a study of T cell repertoires in cytomegalovirus infection. No antigen has been identified for these receptors. TCRdb independently ran MiXCR on the reads; one entry per CDR3 protein. In the table there are about 740,000 distinct CDR3 sequences, approximately 33% of which are singletons. The sequences come from cultured PBMCs, collected from culture after CMV antigen stimulation. The receptors originated from a human donor in good health (CMV status not recorded). Some clones in this sample may be carry-over from other donors' samples. Both conserved end residues are part of each CDR3. A D gene is named only where the DNA matches it firmly. A clone size is listed for some rows: how often the clone was seen (once, few, many), or a class if it is expanded.

abundance: -
v_gene: TRBV19
j_gene: TRBJ1-2
d_gene: -
CDR3aa: CASSTAAGPAGRGYTF
CDR3nt: TGTGCCAGTAGTACCGCCGCAGGACCGGCCGGGAGGGGCTACACCTTC

abundance: few
v_gene: TRBV6-1
j_gene: TRBJ2-7
d_gene: -
CDR3aa: CASSEGGSHGEQYF
CDR3nt: TGTGCCAGCAGTGAAGGAGGCAGTCACGGCGAGCAGTACTTC

abundance: -
v_gene: TRBV20-1
j_gene: TRBJ1-1
d_gene: -
CDR3aa: CSAQLRTEAFF
CDR3nt: TGCAGTGCACAGCTACGAACTGAAGCTTTCTTT

abundance: many
v_gene: TRBV7-9
j_gene: TRBJ1-5
d_gene: -
CDR3aa: CASSPGGYQPQHF
CDR3nt: TGTGCCAGCAGCCCCGGAGGGTATCAGCCCCAGCATTTT

abundance: -
v_gene: TRBV12-3/TRBV12-4
j_gene: TRBJ2-7
d_gene: TRBD1
CDR3aa: CASSPIQGSEQYF
CDR3nt: TGTGCCAGCAGTCCCATACAGGGGTCCGAGCAGTACTTC

abundance: -
v_gene: TRBV20-1
j_gene: TRBJ1-1
d_gene: -
CDR3aa: CSASKGTEAFF
CDR3nt: TGCAGTGCTAGCAAGGGGACTGAAGCTTTCTTT

abundance: -
v_gene: TRBV7-2
j_gene: TRBJ1-1
d_gene: -
CDR3aa: CASSRDQRTEAFF
CDR3nt: TGTGCCAGCAGTCGGGACCAGCGGACTGAAGCTTTCTTT

abundance: -
v_gene: TRBV4-1
j_gene: TRBJ1-2
d_gene: -
CDR3aa: CASRSGGRAGGYTF
CDR3nt: TGCGCCAGCAGATCCGGGGGCAGGGCTGGTGGCTACACCTTC

abundance: -
v_gene: TRBV12-3/TRBV12-4
j_gene: TRBJ2-5
d_gene: TRBD1
CDR3aa: CATKGTVQETQYF
CDR3nt: TGTGCCACCAAAGGGACAGTGCAAGAGACCCAGTACTTC

abundance: -
v_gene: TRBV28
j_gene: TRBJ1-6
d_gene: -
CDR3aa: CASSFRSSYNSPLHF
CDR3nt: TGTGCCAGCAGTTTCAGAAGCTCCTATAATTCACCCCTCCACTTT

abundance: -
v_gene: TRBV14
j_gene: TRBJ1-4
d_gene: -
CDR3aa: CASSQEQAEEKLFF
CDR3nt: TGTGCCAGCAGCCAAGAACAGGCTGAGGAAAAACTGTTTTTT

abundance: -
v_gene: TRBV14
j_gene: TRBJ1-4
d_gene: -
CDR3aa: CASSQVEGVEKLFF
CDR3nt: TGTGCCAGCAGCCAAGTAGAAGGGGTGGAAAAACTGTTTTTT

abundance: many
v_gene: TRBV27
j_gene: TRBJ2-1
d_gene: TRBD2
CDR3aa: CASSLSGGAYNEQFF
CDR3nt: TGTGCCAGCAGCCTTAGCGGGGGGGCGTACAATGAGCAGTTCTTC

abundance: -
v_gene: TRBV30
j_gene: TRBJ1-2
d_gene: TRBD1
CDR3aa: CAWALNRGYGYTF
CDR3nt: TGTGCCTGGGCCCTAAACAGGGGCTATGGCTACACCTTC

abundance: many
v_gene: TRBV7-8
j_gene: TRBJ2-5
d_gene: -
CDR3aa: CASSLPDGKETQYF
CDR3nt: TGTGCCAGCAGCTTGCCCGACGGAAAAGAGACCCAGTACTTC

abundance: few
v_gene: TRBV7-2
j_gene: TRBJ1-4
d_gene: -
CDR3aa: CASSFGGVKLFF
CDR3nt: TGTGCCAGCAGCTTCGGGGGGGTGAAACTGTTTTTT

abundance: -
v_gene: TRBV28
j_gene: TRBJ2-3
d_gene: -
CDR3aa: CASSSNWGASTDTQYF
CDR3nt: TGTGCCAGCAGTTCAAACTGGGGGGCAAGCACAGATACGCAGTATTTT

abundance: -
v_gene: TRBV6-1
j_gene: TRBJ2-2
d_gene: -
CDR3aa: CASSEADSPGELFF
CDR3nt: TGTGCCAGCAGTGAAGCAGACAGTCCCGGGGAGCTGTTTTTT

abundance: many
v_gene: TRBV7-8
j_gene: TRBJ1-2
d_gene: -
CDR3aa: CASSFWRNGYTF
CDR3nt: TGTGCCAGCAGCTTTTGGCGTAATGGCTACACCTTC

abundance: -
v_gene: TRBV4-1
j_gene: TRBJ1-1
d_gene: TRBD1
CDR3aa: CASSFSGQQNTEAFF
CDR3nt: TGCGCCAGCAGCTTTTCGGGACAGCAGAACACTGAAGCTTTCTTT

abundance: -
v_gene: TRBV7-2
j_gene: TRBJ2-1
d_gene: TRBD1
CDR3aa: CASSLVGDRNNEQFF
CDR3nt: TGTGCCAGCAGCTTGGTAGGGGACAGAAACAATGAGCAGTTCTTC

abundance: -
v_gene: TRBV7-8
j_gene: TRBJ1-1
d_gene: TRBD1
CDR3aa: CASSFPTGSQGGNTEAFF
CDR3nt: TGTGCCAGCAGCTTCCCCACCGGGTCGCAGGGGGGGAACACTGAAGCTTTCTTT

abundance: -
v_gene: TRBV7-4
j_gene: TRBJ2-1
d_gene: TRBD2
CDR3aa: CASSFGLVAAPNEQFF
CDR3nt: TGTGCCAGCAGCTTTGGACTAGTCGCTGCCCCGAATGAGCAGTTCTTC

abundance: once
v_gene: TRBV7-9
j_gene: TRBJ1-2
d_gene: -
CDR3aa: CASSSRTEDYNYGYTF
CDR3nt: TGTGCCAGCAGCTCGCGGACGGAAGACTACAACTATGGCTACACCTTC

abundance: -
v_gene: TRBV12-3/TRBV12-4
j_gene: TRBJ1-5
d_gene: -
CDR3aa: CASSLQGRNQPQHF
CDR3nt: TGTGCCAGCAGTTTGCAGGGGAGGAATCAGCCCCAGCATTTT

abundance: -
v_gene: TRBV2
j_gene: TRBJ1-1
d_gene: -
CDR3aa: CASSADSPNTEAFF
CDR3nt: TGTGCCAGCAGTGCGGATAGCCCGAACACTGAAGCTTTCTTT

abundance: many
v_gene: TRBV7-2
j_gene: TRBJ2-3
d_gene: -
CDR3aa: CASSLLGRGGEDTQYF
CDR3nt: TGTGCCAGCAGCTTACTTGGCAGGGGAGGAGAAGATACGCAGTATTTT

abundance: few
v_gene: TRBV10-3
j_gene: TRBJ2-5
d_gene: TRBD2
CDR3aa: CAISAAGGLQETQYF
CDR3nt: TGTGCCATCAGTGCAGCGGGGGGCCTCCAAGAGACCCAGTACTTC

abundance: -
v_gene: TRBV3-1
j_gene: TRBJ2-7
d_gene: -
CDR3aa: CASRGFSGNTGYEQYF
CDR3nt: TGTGCCAGCCGCGGATTTTCCGGCAACACAGGCTACGAGCAGTACTTC

abundance: -
v_gene: TRBV7-9
j_gene: TRBJ2-1
d_gene: -
CDR3aa: CASIPTRSKNEQFF
CDR3nt: TGTGCCAGCATCCCGACTAGGTCTAAGAATGAGCAGTTCTTC

abundance: few
v_gene: TRBV4-2
j_gene: TRBJ2-7
d_gene: -
CDR3aa: CASSQGTADSYEQYF
CDR3nt: TGTGCCAGCAGCCAAGGGACTGCAGACTCCTACGAGCAGTACTTC

abundance: -
v_gene: TRBV7-4
j_gene: TRBJ2-1
d_gene: -
CDR3aa: CASIPTGESSYNEQFF
CDR3nt: TGTGCCAGCATCCCAACGGGGGAAAGCTCCTACAATGAGCAGTTCTTC

abundance: few
v_gene: TRBV7-8
j_gene: TRBJ2-7
d_gene: -
CDR3aa: CASSSRGAGDHYEQYF
CDR3nt: TGTGCCAGCAGCTCTAGGGGGGCGGGGGATCACTACGAGCAGTACTTC

abundance: few
v_gene: TRBV7-9
j_gene: TRBJ2-3
d_gene: TRBD2
CDR3aa: CASSLGETSGPTDTQYF
CDR3nt: TGTGCCAGCAGCTTAGGTGAGACTAGCGGTCCAACAGATACGCAGTATTTT

abundance: few
v_gene: TRBV11-2
j_gene: TRBJ2-1
d_gene: -
CDR3aa: CASSFDPSGPSYNEQFF
CDR3nt: TGTGCCAGCAGCTTCGACCCTTCGGGACCCTCCTACAATGAGCAGTTCTTC

abundance: few
v_gene: TRBV7-2
j_gene: TRBJ2-1
d_gene: -
CDR3aa: CASSARINNEQFF
CDR3nt: TGTGCCAGCAGCGCCAGGATTAACAATGAGCAGTTCTTC

abundance: many
v_gene: TRBV7-9
j_gene: TRBJ2-1
d_gene: -
CDR3aa: CASSLAGGEQFF
CDR3nt: TGTGCCAGCAGCTTAGCTGGGGGTGAGCAGTTCTTC

abundance: -
v_gene: TRBV2
j_gene: TRBJ2-2
d_gene: -
CDR3aa: CASSEWSPNTGELFF
CDR3nt: TGTGCCAGCAGTGAATGGAGTCCAAACACCGGGGAGCTGTTTTTT

abundance: many
v_gene: TRBV7-2
j_gene: TRBJ2-5
d_gene: -
CDR3aa: CASSLQGGWETQYF
CDR3nt: TGTGCCAGCAGCTTGCAGGGTGGCTGGGAGACCCAGTACTTC

abundance: -
v_gene: TRBV19
j_gene: TRBJ2-7
d_gene: TRBD1
CDR3aa: CASSRIAGQGGTYEQYF
CDR3nt: TGTGCCAGTAGCCGTATCGCGGGACAGGGGGGGACCTACGAGCAGTACTTC

abundance: -
v_gene: TRBV18
j_gene: TRBJ1-1
d_gene: -
CDR3aa: CASSPLTGQNTEAFF
CDR3nt: TGTGCCAGCTCACCCCTGACGGGACAGAACACTGAAGCTTTCTTT

abundance: -
v_gene: TRBV20-1
j_gene: TRBJ2-7
d_gene: -
CDR3aa: CSARVAPPQRASYEQYF
CDR3nt: TGCAGTGCTAGAGTGGCCCCTCCGCAGCGGGCCTCCTACGAGCAGTACTTC

abundance: few
v_gene: TRBV6-2/TRBV6-3
j_gene: TRBJ2-2
d_gene: -
CDR3aa: CASSPFGGPNTGELFF
CDR3nt: TGTGCCAGCAGCCCCTTCGGGGGCCCGAACACCGGGGAGCTGTTTTTT

abundance: -
v_gene: TRBV19
j_gene: TRBJ1-5
d_gene: TRBD1
CDR3aa: CASNGGTGSNQPQHF
CDR3nt: TGTGCCAGTAATGGTGGGACAGGGAGTAATCAGCCCCAGCATTTT

abundance: -
v_gene: TRBV12-3/TRBV12-4
j_gene: TRBJ1-3
d_gene: -
CDR3aa: CASSLGRHGNTIYF
CDR3nt: TGTGCCAGCAGCCTGGGGAGGCATGGAAACACCATATATTTT

abundance: -
v_gene: TRBV7-9
j_gene: TRBJ2-2
d_gene: TRBD2
CDR3aa: CASSQSSGTGELFF
CDR3nt: TGTGCCAGCAGCCAGTCTAGCGGCACCGGGGAGCTGTTTTTT

abundance: -
v_gene: TRBV6-2/TRBV6-3
j_gene: TRBJ2-5
d_gene: TRBD1
CDR3aa: CASSPEGAIQETQYF
CDR3nt: TGTGCCAGCAGTCCTGAGGGGGCGATCCAAGAGACCCAGTACTTC

abundance: -
v_gene: TRBV7-2
j_gene: TRBJ2-7
d_gene: -
CDR3aa: CASSLRGPGGYEQYF
CDR3nt: TGTGCCAGCAGCTTACGGGGACCCGGGGGCTACGAGCAGTACTTC

abundance: -
v_gene: TRBV28
j_gene: TRBJ1-4
d_gene: -
CDR3aa: CASSFWKGEKLFF
CDR3nt: TGTGCCAGCAGTTTCTGGAAGGGTGAAAAACTGTTTTTT

abundance: -
v_gene: TRBV5-4
j_gene: TRBJ2-5
d_gene: TRBD1
CDR3aa: CASSPLVGTEETQYF
CDR3nt: TGTGCCAGCAGCCCCCTGGTCGGGACAGAAGAGACCCAGTACTTC

abundance: -
v_gene: TRBV20-1
j_gene: TRBJ1-3
d_gene: TRBD1
CDR3aa: CSATQGAGGNTIYF
CDR3nt: TGCAGTGCTACGCAGGGGGCTGGTGGAAACACCATATATTTT

abundance: -
v_gene: TRBV3-1
j_gene: TRBJ2-7
d_gene: -
CDR3aa: CASSRGSMSPFEQYF
CDR3nt: TGTGCCAGCAGCCGCGGGTCCATGAGCCCCTTCGAGCAGTACTTC

abundance: few
v_gene: TRBV7-9
j_gene: TRBJ2-2
d_gene: -
CDR3aa: CASSLGVHTGELFF
CDR3nt: TGTGCCAGCAGCTTAGGGGTTCACACCGGGGAGCTGTTTTTT

abundance: -
v_gene: TRBV7-2
j_gene: TRBJ2-7
d_gene: -
CDR3aa: CASSLARRAAYEQYF
CDR3nt: TGTGCCAGCAGCTTAGCGCGCAGGGCGGCCTACGAGCAGTACTTC

abundance: -
v_gene: TRBV7-6
j_gene: TRBJ1-3
d_gene: -
CDR3aa: CASSLTGSAGNTIYF
CDR3nt: TGTGCCAGCAGCTTAACGGGGAGCGCTGGAAACACCATATATTTT

abundance: few
v_gene: TRBV29-1
j_gene: TRBJ2-1
d_gene: TRBD1
CDR3aa: CSVEEPTGGAGNEQFF
CDR3nt: TGCAGCGTTGAAGAACCGACAGGGGGGGCGGGCAATGAGCAGTTCTTC

abundance: -
v_gene: TRBV6-6
j_gene: TRBJ1-6
d_gene: -
CDR3aa: CASSAKDKSSYNLPLHF
CDR3nt: TGTGCCAGCAGCGCAAAGGACAAGAGCTCCTATAATTTACCCCTCCACTTT

abundance: -
v_gene: TRBV5-3
j_gene: TRBJ2-1
d_gene: TRBD2
CDR3aa: CASSSWTSGTYNEQFF
CDR3nt: TGTGCCAGCAGCTCGTGGACTAGCGGGACCTACAATGAGCAGTTCTTC